These T cell receptor beta chains were read from a single sample in a study of Tregs in tolerant kidney transplant recipients. Method: immunoSEQ multiplex PCR; TCRdb's copy keeps in-frame clones and lacks some. The sample includes approximately 67,000 clones, just under 95% of them seen just once. Sequenced material: CD8+ T cells from blood, taken before the transplant. The receptors come from a human donor who received a combined kidney and bone marrow transplant. The CDR3 runs from the conserved cysteine through the conserved F or W. The order of the fields is clone size, D gene, V gene, J gene, CDR3 protein, CDR3 DNA. The D gene is left open where the match is weak. Only some rows state a clone size, as once, few, many or a class for expanded clones.

NA	TRBD1	TRBV15	TRBJ2-6	CATSRAASPGTGSGANVLTF	TGTGCCACCAGCAGAGCCGCTAGTCCCGGGACAGGGTCTGGGGCCAACGTCCTGACTTTC
once	NA	TRBV7-6	TRBJ1-3	CASSLYSGSGNTIYF	TGTGCCAGCAGCTTATATTCAGGTTCTGGAAACACCATATATTTT
NA	NA	TRBV7-3	TRBJ2-7	CASSPISASFHEQYF	TGTGCCAGCAGCCCGATCTCGGCTAGCTTCCACGAGCAGTACTTC
once	TRBD2	TRBV9	TRBJ2-3	CASSGGLAGGTDTQYF	TGTGCCAGCAGTGGTGGACTAGCGGGAGGAACAGATACGCAGTATTTT
NA	NA	TRBV9	TRBJ1-2	CASSVDQGNYGYTF	TGTGCCAGCAGCGTAGATCAGGGAAACTATGGCTACACCTTC
once	TRBD2	TRBV9	TRBJ2-1	CASSVGRQRGNYEQFF	TGTGCCAGCAGCGTAGGAAGGCAGCGGGGGAATTATGAGCAGTTCTTC
NA	NA	TRBV12-5	TRBJ1-1	CASGSDDTGTEAFF	TGTGCTAGTGGTTCTGACGACACCGGCACTGAAGCTTTCTTT
NA	TRBD1	TRBV19	TRBJ1-1	CASSLPRTGGEWGTEAFF	TGTGCCAGTTCCCTCCCTCGGACAGGGGGCGAGTGGGGCACTGAAGCTTTCTTT
NA	NA	TRBV7-6	TRBJ1-3	CASTPRAGQSSGNTIYF	TGTGCCAGCACCCCCCGAGCCGGACAAAGCTCTGGAAACACCATATATTTT
NA	NA	TRBV9	TRBJ1-2	CASSARQSLPYGYTF	TGTGCCAGCAGCGCCCGACAGAGTTTACCCTATGGCTACACCTTC
NA	NA	TRBV4-3	TRBJ1-2	CASSQGIPGGDGYTF	TGCGCCAGCAGCCAAGGCATCCCTGGGGGGGATGGCTACACCTTC
few	NA	TRBV6-6	TRBJ1-5	CASSPRGDRDQPQHF	TGTGCCAGCAGCCCGCGGGGAGATAGGGATCAGCCCCAGCATTTT
NA	NA	TRBV4-1	TRBJ2-7	CASSHEGSTYEQYF	TGCGCCAGCAGCCACGAGGGATCCACCTACGAGCAGTACTTC
NA	NA	TRBV10-3	TRBJ1-5	CATTTGEYSNQPQHF	TGTGCCACCACGACAGGAGAGTATAGCAATCAGCCCCAGCATTTT
NA	TRBD2	TRBV4-3	TRBJ2-7	CASSQDRAGGDYEQYF	TGCGCCAGCAGCCAAGATAGGGCGGGAGGGGACTACGAGCAGTACTTC
NA	NA	TRBV9	TRBJ2-1	CASSVEPGMIDEQFF	TGTGCCAGCAGCGTAGAACCGGGAATGATTGATGAGCAGTTCTTC
few	TRBD2	TRBV15	TRBJ2-7	CATSTREAGMSYEQYF	TGTGCCACCAGCACACGCGAAGCGGGGATGTCCTACGAGCAGTACTTC
NA	TRBD2	TRBV7-3	TRBJ2-3	CASSDSGRAKYF	TGTGCCAGCAGCGATAGCGGGAGGGCCAAGTATTTT
NA	TRBD1	TRBV29-1	TRBJ1-1	CSGGTGGPEAFF	TGCAGCGGGGGGACAGGGGGGCCTGAAGCTTTCTTT
once	TRBD2	TRBV5-6	TRBJ2-5	CASSYGTSLETQYF	TGTGCCAGCAGCTACGGGACTAGCCTGGAGACCCAGTACTTC
NA	NA	TRBV9	TRBJ1-1	CASSVGQGVMNTEAFF	TGTGCCAGCAGCGTAGGGCAGGGCGTCATGAACACTGAAGCTTTCTTT